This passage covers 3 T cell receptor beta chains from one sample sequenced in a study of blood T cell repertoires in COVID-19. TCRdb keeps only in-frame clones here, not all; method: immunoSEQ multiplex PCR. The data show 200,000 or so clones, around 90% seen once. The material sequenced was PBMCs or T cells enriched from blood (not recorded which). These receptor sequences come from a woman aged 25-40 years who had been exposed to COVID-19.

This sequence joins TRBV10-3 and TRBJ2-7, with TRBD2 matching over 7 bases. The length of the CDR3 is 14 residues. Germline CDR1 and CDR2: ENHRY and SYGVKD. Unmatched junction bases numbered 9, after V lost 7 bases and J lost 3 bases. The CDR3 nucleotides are TGTGCCATCACCCCCGGTGGCGGGAGCTACGAGCAGTACTTC. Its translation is CAITPGGGSYEQYF.

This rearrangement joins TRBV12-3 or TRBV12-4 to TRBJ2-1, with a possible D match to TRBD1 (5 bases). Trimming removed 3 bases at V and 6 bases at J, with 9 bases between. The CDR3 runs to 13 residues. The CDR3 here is CASSFQGRNEQFF. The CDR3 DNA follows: TGTGCCAGCAGTTTCCAGGGCCGCAATGAGCAGTTCTTC.

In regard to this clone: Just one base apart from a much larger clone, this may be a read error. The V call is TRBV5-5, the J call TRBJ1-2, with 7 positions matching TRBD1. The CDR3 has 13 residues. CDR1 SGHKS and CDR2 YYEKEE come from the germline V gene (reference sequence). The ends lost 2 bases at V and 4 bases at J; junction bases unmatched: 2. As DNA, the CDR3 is TGTGCCAGCAGCTTCGGGACAGCCTATGGCTACACCTTC. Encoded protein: CASSFGTAYGYTF.